What follows are 23 T cell receptor beta chains derived from one specimen sequenced in a study of blood T cells in healthy people across ages. Primed by a sample-barcoded 5' primer and a J-beta primer mix, a second PCR proceeded for roughly 6 to 12 cycles. TCRdb re-analysed the 5' RACE reads in MiXCR, keeping a single row per CDR3 protein. The sample contains 800,000 to 950,000 distinct CDR3 sequences, 48% of which appear only once. The source material was blood. Receptors originate from a man aged 25-45 years in good health.

Notes on this clonotype: A junction end diverges from the germline sequence, so it may reflect a read error. V is TRBV9 and J is TRBJ2-7; possible D gene TRBD2, 5 bases. The better agreement between TRBJ2-5 and the DNA end casts doubt on the J call. The CDR3 length is 16 residues. Germline V gene sequence: CDR1 SGDLS, CDR2 YYNGEE. CDR3 in DNA: TGTGCCGGCAGCGCAGGACTGACACCGATGGGAGAGACCCAGTACTTC. This translates into CAGSAGLTPMGETQYF.

In this sample, this clonotype turned up a few times. V and J are TRBV28 and TRBJ1-1; D is possibly TRBD1 (6 bases). This CDR3 has 13 residues. Germline CDR1 and CDR2: MDHEN and SYDVKM. V lost 4 bases and J lost 11, with 17 bases in between. The CDR3: CASSSPRTVQAFF. The CDR3 DNA follows: TGTGCCAGCAGTTCCCCCCGGACAGTACAGGCTTTCTTT.

The sample holds many counts of this clonotype. V and J are TRBV4-2 and TRBJ1-2, with D perhaps TRBD1 (5 bases). Germline loops: CDR1 LGHNA, CDR2 YNFKEQ. V lost 0 bases to trimming and J lost 7 bases, with 9 bases between them. The CDR3 sequence is 13 residues long. The CDR3 coding sequence is TGTGCCAGCAGCCAAGACTCAGGGTTTGGCTACACCTTC. Protein product: CASSQDSGFGYTF.

This clonotype appeared a single time. The DNA of the CDR3 is TGCGCCAGCAGCCCGTCTCTAGCGGGAGCTTTTGATACGCAGTATTTT. Protein sequence: CASSPSLAGAFDTQYF. The chain carries TRBV4-3 and TRBJ2-3, with TRBD2 identical over 10 bases. The CDR3 consists of 16 residues. Germline V gene sequence: CDR1 LGHNA, CDR2 YSLEER. Trimming removed 4 bases from V and 6 bases from J; junction bases left unmatched: 10.

This CDR3 is CASSQDGTSFTDTQYF. DNA for the CDR3: TGTGCCAGCAGCCAAGACGGGACTAGCTTTACGGATACGCAGTATTTT. The rearrangement joins TRBV4-2 to TRBJ2-3, with 9 positions matching TRBD2. The germline V gene has CDR1 LGHNA and CDR2 YNFKEQ. CDR3 length equals 16 residues. V was pared by 0 bases and J by 6 bases, with 7 bases of the junction left unmatched.

This clonotype was seen more than once but under ten times. The J gene is TRBJ1-2, the V gene TRBV7-9, with a possible D match to TRBD1 (5 bases). Germline V lookup: CDR1 SEHNR, CDR2 FQNEAQ (reference sequence). The CDR3 spans 14 residues. Between the trimmed V and J ends, which lost 3 bases and 4 bases, there was a span of 12 bases. Written as DNA, the CDR3 is TGTGCCAGCAGCTTGAGGGACGGACCCTATGGCTACACCTTC. Its translation is CASSLRDGPYGYTF.

The chain couples TRBV6-5 to TRBJ2-1; TRBD2 agrees at 11 bases. The CDR3 runs 16 residues. The J segment lost 6 bases and the V segment lost 4 bases, leaving 8 bases of the junction unmatched. Germline V gene sequence: CDR1 MNHEY, CDR2 SVGAGI. The CDR3 loop reads CASSSFSGGASNEQFF. The CDR3 DNA is TGTGCCAGCAGTTCCTTTAGCGGGGGGGCTTCCAATGAGCAGTTCTTC.

V is TRBV7-2 and J is TRBJ2-1; D possibly matches TRBD1 or TRBD2 (5 bases each). The CDR3 loop spans 16 amino acids. Germline V lookup: CDR1 SGHTA, CDR2 FQGNSA. V shed 5 bases and J shed 0 bases, with 14 bases lying between them. The CDR3 region is CASSPRGISSYNEQFF. CDR3 in DNA: TGTGCCAGCAGCCCACGGGGCATTAGCTCCTACAATGAGCAGTTCTTC.

The chain links TRBV2 to TRBJ2-7; D is unclear. Trimming pared 6 bases from V and 3 bases from J, leaving 12 bases between. This CDR3 spans 13 amino acids. Germline V gives CDR1 SNHLY, CDR2 FYNNEI. The DNA for the CDR3 is TGTGCCAGCAGCGCGGTATGGGACTACGAGCAGTACTTC. Encoded protein: CASSAVWDYEQYF.

Only a few counts were recorded for this clonotype. The rearrangement links TRBV5-1 to TRBJ2-1, with TRBD2 matching over 9 bases. CDR1 is SGHRS and CDR2 is YFSETQ in the germline V gene. J was trimmed by 3 bases and V by 4 bases; bases with no gene match: 8. The CDR3 sequence is 16 residues long. This CDR3 reads CASSTRTSEFYNEQFF. CDR3 nucleotide sequence: TGCGCCAGCAGCACCCGGACTAGCGAGTTCTACAATGAGCAGTTCTTC.

CDR3 bases: TGCGCCAGCAGCTTGGAAGTCGACACCGCCTACGAGCAGTACTTC. Residues: CASSLEVDTAYEQYF. The chain joins TRBV5-1 to TRBJ2-7; D is uncertain. Trimming cost V 0 bases and J 2 bases, with 12 bases left between them. The CDR3 covers 15 residues. CDR1 is SGHRS, CDR2 YFSETQ, per germline.

V usage is TRBV7-2 and J usage is TRBJ2-2; either TRBD1 or TRBD2 may supply D (7 bases each). Germline lookup yields CDR1 SGHTA and CDR2 FQGNSA. Trimming shortened V by 1 base and J by 6 bases, and 24 bases separated the two germline ends. The CDR3 has 19 residues. CDR3 DNA: TGTGCCAGCAGCTTAGAGCCTAGGGAGGGGGCTTATAAAGCCGGGGAGCTGTTTTTT. Its translation: CASSLEPREGAYKAGELFF.

CDR3: CASSDYQRAYTDTQYF. The CDR3 bases are TGTGCCAGCAGTGATTACCAGCGGGCGTACACAGATACGCAGTATTTT. The chain recombines TRBV6-1 with TRBJ2-3, with D tentatively TRBD2 (6 bases). Germline CDR1 is MNHNS and CDR2 is SASEGT. CDR3 length: 16 amino acids. V was clipped by 3 bases and J by 2 bases, with 15 bases between them.

This clonotype was counted a few times. V and J are TRBV2 and TRBJ1-6; 7 nucleotides align to TRBD1. Germline V gene lookup returns CDR1 SNHLY and CDR2 FYNNEI. The CDR3 has 16 residues. J gave up 0 bases and V 6 bases, and 5 bases lay outside the gene matches. The CDR3 DNA follows: TGTGCCAGCAGGGGGACAGCAAGCTCCTATAATTCACCCCTCCACTTT. Amino acids: CASRGTASSYNSPLHF.

This clonotype has just a few counts. This sequence joins TRBV3-1 and TRBJ2-4; D is unresolved. Germline CDR1 is LGHDT and CDR2 is YNNKEL (reference sequence). The germline V and J ends were trimmed by 4 bases and 1 base, with 11 bases remaining between them. The CDR3 spans 15 residues. The CDR3 loop reads CASSLEGSAKNIQYF. DNA for the CDR3: TGTGCCAGCAGCCTGGAAGGGTCCGCCAAAAACATTCAGTACTTC.

This clonotype showed up just a few times. The chain couples TRBV12-3 or TRBV12-4 to TRBJ1-5, with D perhaps matching TRBD1 (5 bases). This CDR3 spans 15 amino acids. V shed 1 base and J shed 5 bases, with 12 bases lying between them. CDR3 DNA sequence: TGTGCCAGCAGTTTAGGGGGGACCTTACATCAGCCCCAGCATTTT. Translating it yields CASSLGGTLHQPQHF.

This clonotype was recorded a few times. The rearrangement uses TRBV7-2 and TRBJ2-1, with TRBD2 as a possible D gene (6 bases). From germline, CDR1 is SGHTA and CDR2 FQGNSA. Between the trimmed V and J ends, which lost 9 bases and 0 bases, there was a span of 12 bases. The CDR3 runs to 14 residues. CDR3 sequence (DNA): TGTGCCAGTAAGATGGGGGGCTCCTACAATGAGCAGTTCTTC. Protein sequence: CASKMGGSYNEQFF. The variable domain in full, with the rest retrieved from reference TRBV7-2 and TRBJ2-1, is GAGVSQSPSNKVTEKGKDVELRCDPISGHTALYWYRQSLGQGLEFLIYFQGNSAPDKSGLPSDRFSAERTGGSVSTLTIQRTQQEDSAVYLCASKMGGSYNEQFFGPGTRLTVL.

This clonotype was observed a few times. The rearrangement links TRBV29-1 to TRBJ2-1, with D possibly TRBD2 on 5 matching bases. CDR1 is SQVTM and CDR2 is ANQGSEA in the germline V gene. The CDR3 totals 11 residues. Between the trimmed V and J ends, which lost 7 bases and 7 bases, there was a span of 11 bases. The CDR3 protein is CSAMGVNEQFF. The CDR3 DNA follows: TGCAGCGCCATGGGAGTTAATGAGCAGTTCTTC.

The chain uses TRBV15 and TRBJ2-7; 8 bases align to TRBD1. V lost 0 bases and J lost 6; bases outside the gene matches: 4. Germline values: CDR1 LNHNV, CDR2 YYDKDF (reference sequence). The CDR3 sequence is 14 residues long. The CDR3 spells CATSRDVQGAEQYF. Written as DNA, the CDR3 is TGTGCCACCAGCAGAGATGTCCAGGGGGCCGAGCAGTACTTC.

The table lists this clonotype with a few counts. V and J are TRBV5-5 and TRBJ2-7; D unclear. CDR3 size: 12 residues. CDR1 is SGHKS, CDR2 YYEKEE, per germline (reference sequence). Trimming took 1 base from V and 4 from J, leaving 6 bases between them. CDR3 sequence (DNA): TGTGCCAGCAGCTTGTTTGAGTACGAGCAGTACTTC. Its protein is CASSLFEYEQYF.

This clonotype turned up a few times. The chain is built from TRBV4-3 and TRBJ2-1; D is undetermined. The CDR3 spans 14 residues. Trimming stripped 0 bases from V and 4 bases from J, with 7 bases between. Per the germline V gene, CDR1 is LGHNA and CDR2 is YSLEER. CDR3 coding DNA: TGCGCCAGCAGCCAAGATTCCGAATACAATGAGCAGTTCTTC. Translating it yields CASSQDSEYNEQFF.

The chain employs TRBV6-5 and TRBJ1-2, with D maybe TRBD1 (5 bases). Germline assignment: CDR1 MNHEY and CDR2 SVGAGI. V lost 4 bases, J lost 5 bases, and 14 bases lay in between. The CDR3 totals 14 residues. For the CDR3, the DNA is TGTGCCAGCAGTTCAGGACCGACAGAATATGGCTACACCTTC. Translating gives CASSSGPTEYGYTF.

This clonotype was found a few times. This chain uses TRBV27 with TRBJ1-1; TRBD1 might be the D (6 bases). Germline V gives CDR1 MNHEY, CDR2 SMNVEV (reference sequence). CDR3 length equals 13 residues. Trimming took 5 bases from V and 7 from J, leaving 14 bases between them. The CDR3 sequence: CASSVGASGEAFF. The CDR3, as DNA: TGTGCCAGCAGTGTGGGGGCAAGTGGTGAAGCTTTCTTT.